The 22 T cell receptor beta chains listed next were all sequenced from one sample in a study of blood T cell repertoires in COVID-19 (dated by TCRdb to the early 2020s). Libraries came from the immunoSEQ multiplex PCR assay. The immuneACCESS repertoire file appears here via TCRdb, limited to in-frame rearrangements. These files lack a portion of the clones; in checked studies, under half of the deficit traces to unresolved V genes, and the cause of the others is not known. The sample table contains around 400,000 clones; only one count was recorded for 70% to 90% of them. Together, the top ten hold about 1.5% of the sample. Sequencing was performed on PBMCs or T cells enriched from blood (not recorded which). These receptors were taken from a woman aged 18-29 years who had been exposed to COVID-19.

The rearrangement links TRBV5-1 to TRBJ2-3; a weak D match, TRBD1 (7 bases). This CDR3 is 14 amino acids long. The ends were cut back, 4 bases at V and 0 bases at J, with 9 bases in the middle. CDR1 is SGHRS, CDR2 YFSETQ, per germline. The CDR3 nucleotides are TGCGCCAGCAGCGCGGGACAGAGCACAGATACGCAGTATTTT. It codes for CASSAGQSTDTQYF.

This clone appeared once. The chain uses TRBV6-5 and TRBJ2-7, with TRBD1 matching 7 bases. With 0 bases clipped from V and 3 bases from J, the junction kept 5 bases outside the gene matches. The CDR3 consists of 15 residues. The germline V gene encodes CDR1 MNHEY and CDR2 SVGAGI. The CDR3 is CASSYSGTAGYEQYF. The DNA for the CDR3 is TGTGCCAGCAGTTACTCGGGGACAGCTGGCTACGAGCAGTACTTC.

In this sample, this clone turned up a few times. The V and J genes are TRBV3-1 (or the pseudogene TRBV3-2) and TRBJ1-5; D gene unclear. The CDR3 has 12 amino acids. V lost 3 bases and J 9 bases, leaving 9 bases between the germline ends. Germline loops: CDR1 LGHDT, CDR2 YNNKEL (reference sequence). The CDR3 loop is CASSQGVGPQHF. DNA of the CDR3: TGTGCCAGCAGCCAGGGCGTAGGGCCCCAGCATTTT.

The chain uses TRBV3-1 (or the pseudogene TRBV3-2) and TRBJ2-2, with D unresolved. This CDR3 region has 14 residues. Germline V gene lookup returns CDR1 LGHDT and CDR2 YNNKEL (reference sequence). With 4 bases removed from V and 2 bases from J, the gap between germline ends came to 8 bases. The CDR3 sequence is CASSRLANTGELFF. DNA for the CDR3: TGTGCCAGCAGCCGGTTGGCTAACACCGGGGAGCTGTTTTTT.

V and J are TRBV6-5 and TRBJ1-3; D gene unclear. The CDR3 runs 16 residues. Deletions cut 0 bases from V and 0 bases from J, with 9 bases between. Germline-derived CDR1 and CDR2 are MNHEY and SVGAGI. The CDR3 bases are TGTGCCAGCAGTTACTCGGCAGCGTACTCTGGAAACACCATATATTTT. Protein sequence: CASSYSAAYSGNTIYF.

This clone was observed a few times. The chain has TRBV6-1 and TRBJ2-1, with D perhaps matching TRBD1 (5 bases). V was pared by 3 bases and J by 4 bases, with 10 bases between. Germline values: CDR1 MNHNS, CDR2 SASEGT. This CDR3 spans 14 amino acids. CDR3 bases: TGTGCCAGCAGTGACAGGGTCGGGTACAATGAGCAGTTCTTC. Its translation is CASSDRVGYNEQFF.

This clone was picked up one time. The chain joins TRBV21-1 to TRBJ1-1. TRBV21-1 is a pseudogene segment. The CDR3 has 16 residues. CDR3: CASSKEGGARCTEAFF. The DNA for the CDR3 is TGTGCCAGCAGCAAAGAGGGGGGGGCGCGTTGCACTGAAGCTTTCTTT.

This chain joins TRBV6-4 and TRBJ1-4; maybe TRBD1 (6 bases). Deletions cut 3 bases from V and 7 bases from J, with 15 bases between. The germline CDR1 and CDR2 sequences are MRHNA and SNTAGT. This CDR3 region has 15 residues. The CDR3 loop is CASSEGQGNGEKLFF. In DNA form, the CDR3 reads TGTGCCAGCAGTGAAGGGCAGGGGAACGGTGAAAAACTGTTTTTT.

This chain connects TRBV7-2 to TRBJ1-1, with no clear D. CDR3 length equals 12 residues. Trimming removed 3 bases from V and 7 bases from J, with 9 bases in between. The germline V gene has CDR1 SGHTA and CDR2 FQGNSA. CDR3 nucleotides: TGTGCCAGCAGCTTCGAGGGTATTGAAGCTTTCTTT. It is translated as CASSFEGIEAFF.

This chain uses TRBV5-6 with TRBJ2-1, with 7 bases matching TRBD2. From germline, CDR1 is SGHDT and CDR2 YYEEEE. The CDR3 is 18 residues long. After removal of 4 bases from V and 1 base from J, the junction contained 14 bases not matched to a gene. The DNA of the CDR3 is TGTGCCAGCAGCCCAATGGGTAGCGGGTACCAATCCTACAATGAGCAGTTCTTC. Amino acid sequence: CASSPMGSGYQSYNEQFF.

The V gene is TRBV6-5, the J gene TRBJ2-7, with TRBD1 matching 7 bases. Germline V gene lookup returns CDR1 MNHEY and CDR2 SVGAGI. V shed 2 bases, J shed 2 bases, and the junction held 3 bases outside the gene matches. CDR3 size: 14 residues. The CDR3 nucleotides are TGTGCCAGCAGTTACAGGGGGCAAGCCTACGAGCAGTACTTC. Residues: CASSYRGQAYEQYF.

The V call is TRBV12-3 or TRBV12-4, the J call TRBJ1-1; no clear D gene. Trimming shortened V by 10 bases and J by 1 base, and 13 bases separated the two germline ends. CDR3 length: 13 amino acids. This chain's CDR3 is CATSPNGNTEAFF. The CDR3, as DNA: TGTGCCACCTCACCAAACGGGAACACTGAAGCTTTCTTT.

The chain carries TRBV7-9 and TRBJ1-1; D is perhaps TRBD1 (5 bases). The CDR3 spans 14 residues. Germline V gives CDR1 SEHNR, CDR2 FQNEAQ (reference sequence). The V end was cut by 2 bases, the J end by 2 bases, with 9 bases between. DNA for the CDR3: TGTGCCAGCAGCTTAATGCAGGGCAACACTGAAGCTTTCTTT. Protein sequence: CASSLMQGNTEAFF.

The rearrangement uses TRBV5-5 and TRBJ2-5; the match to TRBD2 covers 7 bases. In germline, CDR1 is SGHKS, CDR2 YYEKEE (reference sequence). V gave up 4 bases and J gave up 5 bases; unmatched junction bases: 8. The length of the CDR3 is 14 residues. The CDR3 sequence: CASSRVGEGETQYF. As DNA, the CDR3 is TGTGCCAGCAGCCGAGTCGGGGAGGGGGAGACCCAGTACTTC.

The CDR3 here is CASSQDRVVGQGTGELFF. CDR3 nucleotides: TGCGCCAGCAGCCAAGATAGGGTCGTGGGACAGGGCACCGGGGAGCTGTTTTTT. The chain carries TRBV4-3 and TRBJ2-2; TRBD1 matches 9 bases. The germline gives CDR1 LGHNA, CDR2 YSLEER. The ends lost 0 bases at V and 4 bases at J; junction bases unmatched: 9. The CDR3 spans 18 residues.

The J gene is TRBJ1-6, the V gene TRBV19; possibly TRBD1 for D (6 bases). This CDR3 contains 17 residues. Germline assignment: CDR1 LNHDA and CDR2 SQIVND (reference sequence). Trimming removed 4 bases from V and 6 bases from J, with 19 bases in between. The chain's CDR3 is CASSTSGGQPTNSPLHF. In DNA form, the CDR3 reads TGTGCCAGTAGTACATCGGGAGGACAGCCGACTAATTCACCCCTCCACTTT.

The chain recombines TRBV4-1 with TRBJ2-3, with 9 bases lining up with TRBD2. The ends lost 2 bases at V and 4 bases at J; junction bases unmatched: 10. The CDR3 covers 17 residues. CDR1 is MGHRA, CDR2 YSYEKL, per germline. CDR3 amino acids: CASSQSRASGESDTQYF. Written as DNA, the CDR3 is TGCGCCAGCAGCCAATCCCGCGCTAGCGGGGAATCAGATACGCAGTATTTT.

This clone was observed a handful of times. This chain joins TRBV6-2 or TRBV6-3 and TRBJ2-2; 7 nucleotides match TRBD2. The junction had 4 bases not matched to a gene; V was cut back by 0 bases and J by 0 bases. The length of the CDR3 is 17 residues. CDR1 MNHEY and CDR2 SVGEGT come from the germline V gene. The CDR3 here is CASSYSNAGANTGELFF. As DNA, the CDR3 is TGTGCCAGCAGTTACTCGAATGCGGGGGCGAACACCGGGGAGCTGTTTTTT.

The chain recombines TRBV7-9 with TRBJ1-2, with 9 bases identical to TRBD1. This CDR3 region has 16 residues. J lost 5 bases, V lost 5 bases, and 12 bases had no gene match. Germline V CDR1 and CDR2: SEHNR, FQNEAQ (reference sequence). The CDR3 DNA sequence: TGTGCCAGCAGCCTCCGGGACAGGGCCCACCCGTATGGCTACACCTTC. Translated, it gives CASSLRDRAHPYGYTF.

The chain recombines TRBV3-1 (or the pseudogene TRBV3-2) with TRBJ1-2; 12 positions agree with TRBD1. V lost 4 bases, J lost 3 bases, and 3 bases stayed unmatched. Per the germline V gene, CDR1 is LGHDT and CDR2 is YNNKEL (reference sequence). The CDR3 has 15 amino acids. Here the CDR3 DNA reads TGTGCCAGCAGCCTGGGACAGGGGGCACACTATGGCTACACCTTC. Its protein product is CASSLGQGAHYGYTF.

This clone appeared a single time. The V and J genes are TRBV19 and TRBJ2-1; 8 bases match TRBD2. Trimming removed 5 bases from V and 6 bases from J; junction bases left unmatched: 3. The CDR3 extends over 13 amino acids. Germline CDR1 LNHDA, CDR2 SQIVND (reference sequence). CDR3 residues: CASSPGLGNEQFF. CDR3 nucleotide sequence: TGTGCCAGTAGTCCGGGACTAGGCAATGAGCAGTTCTTC.

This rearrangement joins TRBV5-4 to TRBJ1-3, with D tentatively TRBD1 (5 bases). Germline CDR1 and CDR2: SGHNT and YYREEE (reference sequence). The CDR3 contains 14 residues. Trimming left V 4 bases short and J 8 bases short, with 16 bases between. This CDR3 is CASSRNRNPYTIYF. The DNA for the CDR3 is TGTGCCAGCAGCCGAAACAGGAACCCGTACACCATATATTTT.